This TCR beta chain derives from a study of control samples from healthy donors and cancer patients. Only in-frame clones appear in the TCRdb table, and some are missing; sequencing was by immunoSEQ multiplex PCR. The sample comprises 150,000 to 200,000 clones, 85% to 90% of which are singletons, and around 1.6% rests with the top ten. Germline V lookup: CDR1 LGHNA, CDR2 YNFKEQ. Trimming left V 6 bases short and J 5 bases short, with 22 bases between. The CDR3 extends over 16 amino acids. The specimen was blood. The V gene is TRBV4-2, the J gene TRBJ1-1; no definite D call. The sequence was obtained from a man younger than 30 in good health. The CDR3 DNA reads TGTGCCAGCAGTGGGCCCCGCCTGTCTCGGGGTACTGAAGCTTTCTTT. The encoded protein is CASSGPRLSRGTEAFF.